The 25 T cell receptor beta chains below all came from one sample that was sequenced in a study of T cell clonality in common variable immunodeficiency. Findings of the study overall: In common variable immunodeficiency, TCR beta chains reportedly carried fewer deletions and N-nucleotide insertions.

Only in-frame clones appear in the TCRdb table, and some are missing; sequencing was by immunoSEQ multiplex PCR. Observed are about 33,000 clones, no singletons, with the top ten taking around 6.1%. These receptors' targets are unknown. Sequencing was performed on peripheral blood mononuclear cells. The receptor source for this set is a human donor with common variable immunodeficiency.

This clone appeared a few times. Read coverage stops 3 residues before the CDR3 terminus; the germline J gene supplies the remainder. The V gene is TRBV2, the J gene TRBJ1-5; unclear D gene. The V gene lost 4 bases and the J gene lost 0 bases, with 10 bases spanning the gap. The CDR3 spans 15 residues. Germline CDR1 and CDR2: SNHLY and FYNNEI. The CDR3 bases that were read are TGTGCCAGCAGTGTGACACCGAATAGCAATCAGCCC. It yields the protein CASSVTPNSNQP. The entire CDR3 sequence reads CASSVTPNSNQPQHF.

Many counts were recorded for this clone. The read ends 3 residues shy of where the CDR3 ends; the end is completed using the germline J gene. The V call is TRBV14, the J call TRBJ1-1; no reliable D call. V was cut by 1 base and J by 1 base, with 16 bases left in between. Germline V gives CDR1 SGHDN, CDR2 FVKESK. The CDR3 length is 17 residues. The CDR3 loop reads CASSQVGPGTENTEAFF. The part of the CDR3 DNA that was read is TGTGCCAGCAGCCAAGTGGGCCCCGGAACAGAGAACACTGAA.

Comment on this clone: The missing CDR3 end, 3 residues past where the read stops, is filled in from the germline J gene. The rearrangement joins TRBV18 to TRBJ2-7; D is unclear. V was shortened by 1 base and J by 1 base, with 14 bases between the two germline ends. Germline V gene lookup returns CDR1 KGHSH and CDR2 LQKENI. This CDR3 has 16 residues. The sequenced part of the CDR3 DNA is TGTGCCAGCTCACCACAGGGCGCGAGTACATCCTACGAG. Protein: CASSPQGASTSYE. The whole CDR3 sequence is CASSPQGASTSYEQYF.

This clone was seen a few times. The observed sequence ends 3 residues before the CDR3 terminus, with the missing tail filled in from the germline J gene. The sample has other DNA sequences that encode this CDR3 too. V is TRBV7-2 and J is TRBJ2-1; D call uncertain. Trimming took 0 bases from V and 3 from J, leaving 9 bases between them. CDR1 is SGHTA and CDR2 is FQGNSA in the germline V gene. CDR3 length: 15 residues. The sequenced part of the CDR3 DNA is TGTGCCAGCAGCTTAGCTTTCGGCGGCTACAATGAG. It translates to CASSLAFGGYNE. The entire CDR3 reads CASSLAFGGYNEQFF.

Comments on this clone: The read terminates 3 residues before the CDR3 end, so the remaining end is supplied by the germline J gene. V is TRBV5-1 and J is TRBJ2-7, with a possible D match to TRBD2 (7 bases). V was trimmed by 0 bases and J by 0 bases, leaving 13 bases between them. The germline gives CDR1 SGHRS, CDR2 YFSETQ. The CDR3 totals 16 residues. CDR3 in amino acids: CASSLGGGPASYEQYF. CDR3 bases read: TGCGCCAGCAGCTTGGGCGGGGGCCCCGCCTCCTACGAG. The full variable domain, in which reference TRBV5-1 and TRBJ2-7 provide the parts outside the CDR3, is KAGVTQTPRYLIKTRGQQVTLSCSPISGHRSVSWYQQTPGQGLQFLFEYFSETQRNKGNFPGRFSGRQFSNSRSEMNVSTLELGDSALYLCASSLGGGPASYEQYFGPGTRLTVT.

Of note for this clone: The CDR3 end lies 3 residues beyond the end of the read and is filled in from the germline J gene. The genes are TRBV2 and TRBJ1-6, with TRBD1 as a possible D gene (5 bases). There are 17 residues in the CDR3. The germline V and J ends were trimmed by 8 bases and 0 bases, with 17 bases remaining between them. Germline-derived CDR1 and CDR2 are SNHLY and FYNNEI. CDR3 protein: CASRGSQYDSYNSPLHF. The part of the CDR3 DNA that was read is TGTGCCAGCCGGGGGTCCCAGTACGACTCCTATAATTCACCC.

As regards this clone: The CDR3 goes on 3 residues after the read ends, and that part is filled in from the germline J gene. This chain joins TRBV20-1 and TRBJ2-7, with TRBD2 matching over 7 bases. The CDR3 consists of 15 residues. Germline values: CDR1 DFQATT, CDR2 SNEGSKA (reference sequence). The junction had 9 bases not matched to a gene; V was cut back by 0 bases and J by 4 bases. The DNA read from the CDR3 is TGCAGTGCTAGAGATGGGTCGGGGGGAGTATACGAG. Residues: CSARDGSGGVYE. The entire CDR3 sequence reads CSARDGSGGVYEQYF.

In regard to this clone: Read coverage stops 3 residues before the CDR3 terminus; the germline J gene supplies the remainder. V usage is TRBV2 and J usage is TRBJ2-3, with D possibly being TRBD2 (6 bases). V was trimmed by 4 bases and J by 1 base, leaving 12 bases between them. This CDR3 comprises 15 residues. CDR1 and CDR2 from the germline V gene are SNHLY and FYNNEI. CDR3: CASSAEGGGTDTQYF. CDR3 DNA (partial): TGTGCCAGCAGTGCCGAAGGCGGGGGCACAGATACG.

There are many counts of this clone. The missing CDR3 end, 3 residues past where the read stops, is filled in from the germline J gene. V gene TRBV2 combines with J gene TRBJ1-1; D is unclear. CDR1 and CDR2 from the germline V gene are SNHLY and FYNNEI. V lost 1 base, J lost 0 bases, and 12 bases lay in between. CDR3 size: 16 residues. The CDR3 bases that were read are TGTGCCAGCAGTGAAGAAAACATCGCCATGAACACTGAA. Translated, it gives CASSEENIAMNTE. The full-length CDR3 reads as CASSEENIAMNTEAFF.

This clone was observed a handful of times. The CDR3 bases that were read are TGTGCCAGCAGCTTCCAGGGAGACAATGGC. It is translated as CASSFQGDNG. The full CDR3 is CASSFQGDNGYTF. V is TRBV5-5 and J is TRBJ1-2; D might be TRBD1 (5 bases). The read falls 3 residues short of the CDR3 end, and the missing part is taken from the germline J gene. In germline, CDR1 is SGHKS, CDR2 YYEKEE (reference sequence). The CDR3 loop spans 13 amino acids. The V gene lost 2 bases and the J gene lost 6 bases, with 11 bases spanning the gap.

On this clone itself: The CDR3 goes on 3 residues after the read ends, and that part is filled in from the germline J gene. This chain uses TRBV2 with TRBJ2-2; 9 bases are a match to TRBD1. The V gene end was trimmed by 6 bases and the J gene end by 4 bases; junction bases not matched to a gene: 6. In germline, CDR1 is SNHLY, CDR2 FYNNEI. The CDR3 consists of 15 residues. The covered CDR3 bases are TGTGCCAGCAGGGGGGAGACAGGGGGCACCGGGGAG. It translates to CASRGETGGTGE. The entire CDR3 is CASRGETGGTGELFF.

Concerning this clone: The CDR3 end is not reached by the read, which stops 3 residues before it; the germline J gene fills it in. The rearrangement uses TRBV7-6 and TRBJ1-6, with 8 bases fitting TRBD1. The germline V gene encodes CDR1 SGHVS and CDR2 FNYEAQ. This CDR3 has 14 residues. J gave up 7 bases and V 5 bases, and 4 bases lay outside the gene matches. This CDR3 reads CASSHGQGNSPLHF. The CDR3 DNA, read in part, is TGTGCCAGCAGCCACGGACAGGGAAATTCACCC. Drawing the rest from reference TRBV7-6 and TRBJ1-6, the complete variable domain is GAGVSQSPRYKVTKRGQDVALRCDPISGHVSLYWYRQALGQGPEFLTYFNYEAQQDKSGLPNDRFSAERPEGSISTLTIQRTEQRDSAMYRCASSHGQGNSPLHFGNGTRLTVT.

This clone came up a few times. CDR3 amino acids: CASSIGAGDSYEQYF. The CDR3 bases that were read are TGTGCCAGTAGTATCGGAGCGGGGGACTCCTACGAG. The rearrangement joins TRBV19 to TRBJ2-7, with TRBD2 identical over 8 bases. The read finishes 3 residues shy of the CDR3 end, and the germline J gene is used to complete it. From germline, CDR1 is LNHDA and CDR2 SQIVND (reference sequence). CDR3 length equals 15 residues. The trim removed 3 bases at V and 0 bases at J, leaving 4 bases unmatched. Variable domain in full (rest from reference TRBV19 and TRBJ2-7): DGGITQSPKYLFRKEGQNVTLSCEQNLNHDAMYWYRQDPGQGLRLIYYSQIVNDFQKGDIAEGYSVSREKKESFPLTVTSAQKNPTAFYLCASSIGAGDSYEQYFGPGTRLTVT.

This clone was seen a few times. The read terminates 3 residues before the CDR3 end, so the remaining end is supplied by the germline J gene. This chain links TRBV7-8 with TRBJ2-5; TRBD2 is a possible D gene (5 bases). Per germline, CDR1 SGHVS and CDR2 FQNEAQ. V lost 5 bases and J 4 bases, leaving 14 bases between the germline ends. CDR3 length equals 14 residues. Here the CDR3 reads CASSRGRAAETQYF. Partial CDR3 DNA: TGTGCCAGCAGCCGAGGAAGAGCGGCAGAGACC.

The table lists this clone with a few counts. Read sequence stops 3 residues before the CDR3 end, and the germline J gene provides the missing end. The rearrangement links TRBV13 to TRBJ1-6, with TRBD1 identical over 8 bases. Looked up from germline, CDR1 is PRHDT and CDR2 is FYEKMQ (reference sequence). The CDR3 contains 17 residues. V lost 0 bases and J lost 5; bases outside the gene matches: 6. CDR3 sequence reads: CASSLGQGAADNSPLHF. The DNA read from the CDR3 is TGTGCCAGCAGCTTAGGCCAGGGGGCTGCTGATAATTCACCC.

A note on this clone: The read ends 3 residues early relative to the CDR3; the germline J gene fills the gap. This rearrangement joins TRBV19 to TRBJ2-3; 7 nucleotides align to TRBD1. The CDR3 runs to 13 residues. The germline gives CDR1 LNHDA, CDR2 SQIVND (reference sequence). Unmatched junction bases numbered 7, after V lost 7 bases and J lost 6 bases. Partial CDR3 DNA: TGTGCCAGTACCGACAGGGTTTGGGATACG. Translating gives CASTDRVWDT. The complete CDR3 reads CASTDRVWDTQYF.

CDR3 sequence: CASRPRTGVVGGYTF. The sequenced part of the CDR3 DNA is TGTGCCAGCAGACCCAGGACAGGGGTAGTCGGGGGC. The rearrangement links TRBV7-9 to TRBJ1-2; 9 nucleotides agree with TRBD1. The read ends 3 residues shy of where the CDR3 ends; the end is completed using the germline J gene. Germline loops: CDR1 SEHNR, CDR2 FQNEAQ (reference sequence). There are 15 residues in the CDR3.

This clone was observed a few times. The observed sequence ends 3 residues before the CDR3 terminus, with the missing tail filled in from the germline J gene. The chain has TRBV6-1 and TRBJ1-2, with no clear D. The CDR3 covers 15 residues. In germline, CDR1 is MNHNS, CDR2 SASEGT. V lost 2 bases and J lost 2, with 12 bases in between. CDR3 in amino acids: CASSEPPGGNYGYTF. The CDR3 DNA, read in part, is TGTGCCAGCAGTGAACCCCCAGGTGGGAACTATGGC.

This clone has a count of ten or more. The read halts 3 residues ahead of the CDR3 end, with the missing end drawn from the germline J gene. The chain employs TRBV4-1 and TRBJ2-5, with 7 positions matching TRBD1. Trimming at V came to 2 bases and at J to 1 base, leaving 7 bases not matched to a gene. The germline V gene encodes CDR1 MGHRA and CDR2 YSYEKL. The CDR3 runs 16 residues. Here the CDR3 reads CASSQSHGTAQETQYF. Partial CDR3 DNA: TGCGCCAGCAGCCAATCCCATGGGACAGCCCAAGAGACC.

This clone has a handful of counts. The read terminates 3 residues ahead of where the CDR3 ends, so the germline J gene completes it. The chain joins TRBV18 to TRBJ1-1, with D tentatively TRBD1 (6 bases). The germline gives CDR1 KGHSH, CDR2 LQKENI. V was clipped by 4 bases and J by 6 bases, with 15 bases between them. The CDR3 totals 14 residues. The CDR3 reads CASSLSGERAEAFF. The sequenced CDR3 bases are TGTGCCAGCTCACTCTCAGGGGAGAGAGCTGAA.

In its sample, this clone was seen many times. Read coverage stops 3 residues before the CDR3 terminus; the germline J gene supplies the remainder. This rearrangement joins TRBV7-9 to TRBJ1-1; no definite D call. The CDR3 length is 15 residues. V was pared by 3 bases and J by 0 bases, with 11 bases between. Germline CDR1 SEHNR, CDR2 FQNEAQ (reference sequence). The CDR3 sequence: CASSFARNMNTEAFF. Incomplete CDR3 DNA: TGTGCCAGCAGCTTCGCCAGGAACATGAACACTGAA.

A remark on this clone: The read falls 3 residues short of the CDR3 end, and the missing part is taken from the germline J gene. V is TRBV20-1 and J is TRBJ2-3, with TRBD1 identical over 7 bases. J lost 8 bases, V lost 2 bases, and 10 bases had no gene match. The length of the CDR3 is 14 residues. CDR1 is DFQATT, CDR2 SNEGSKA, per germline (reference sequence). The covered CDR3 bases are TGCAGTGCTAGATCCAGGGGGAACAGACGTACG. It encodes CSARSRGNRRT. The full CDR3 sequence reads CSARSRGNRRTQYF.

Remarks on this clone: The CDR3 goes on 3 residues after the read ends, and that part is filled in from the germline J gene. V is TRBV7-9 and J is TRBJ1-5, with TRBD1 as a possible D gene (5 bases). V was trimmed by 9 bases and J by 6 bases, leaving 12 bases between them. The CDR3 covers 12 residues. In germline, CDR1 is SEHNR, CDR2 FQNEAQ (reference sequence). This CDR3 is CASTGGGQPQHF. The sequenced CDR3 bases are TGTGCCAGTACCGGGGGTGGTCAGCCC.

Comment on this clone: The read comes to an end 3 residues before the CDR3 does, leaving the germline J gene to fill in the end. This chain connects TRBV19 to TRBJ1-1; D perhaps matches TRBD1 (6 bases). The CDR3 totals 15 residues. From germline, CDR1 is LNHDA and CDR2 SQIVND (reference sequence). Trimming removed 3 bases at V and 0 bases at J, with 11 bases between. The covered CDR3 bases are TGTGCCAGTAGTATGTTTCGGGACATGAACACTGAA. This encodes CASSMFRDMNTE. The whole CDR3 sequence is CASSMFRDMNTEAFF.

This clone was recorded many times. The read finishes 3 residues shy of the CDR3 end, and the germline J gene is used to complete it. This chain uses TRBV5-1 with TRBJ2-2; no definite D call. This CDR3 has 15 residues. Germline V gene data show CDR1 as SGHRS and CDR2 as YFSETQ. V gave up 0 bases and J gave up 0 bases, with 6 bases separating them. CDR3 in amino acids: CASSLEAANTGELFF. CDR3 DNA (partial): TGCGCCAGCAGCTTGGAGGCTGCGAACACCGGGGAG.